This T cell receptor (beta chain) was recorded in a study of blood T cells in healthy people across ages (dated by TCRdb to 2015 to 2017). About the investigation overall: In model experiments, template switching captured about one uniquely barcoded TCR beta cDNA molecule for every two T cells. To track age-related changes in TCR beta repertoire diversity, the study relied on deep sequencing normalized with unique cDNA molecular identifiers. Donors were grouped into four age groups: young (average roughly 17 years), middle-aged (roughly 37), aged (roughly 62) and long-lived (about 90). To avoid experimental bias, donors of different ages were spread randomly across the sequencing lanes. Using the same blood draw, the study looked at two additional independent replicas of 1 million unique cDNA reads for two donors, one aged 18 to 30 and the other aged 80 or older.

Here is what the overall study found, with its caveats: Estimates of total diversity based on one million sequenced T cells were regarded as lower bounds and as underestimates. Compared with the aged group, the long-lived group had more naive CD4+ T cells, fewer expanded clones and increased TCR diversity, suggesting age selection. Observed TCR beta diversity per million T cells fell roughly linearly with age, and a significant reduction was already apparent by age approximately 40. Bulk unsorted PBMC profiling prevented conclusive comparison of naive and antigen-experienced compartments. Observed TCR beta diversity correlated strongly with the percentage of naive T cells measured by flow cytometry. Because donor CMV infection status was unknown, age-related changes in expanded clonotypes were potentially confounded.

Donors were a few dozen systemically healthy Caucasian individuals from Russia aged roughly 6 to 90 years. Around 10 milliliters of peripheral blood were drawn from each donor into EDTA-treated Vacutainer tubes. PBMCs were isolated by Ficoll-Paque density-gradient centrifugation, with at least 6.5 million obtained per sample. Trizol reagent was used to extract total RNA from PBMCs, with at least 5.5 micrograms per sample. For every donor, an aliquot of PBMCs went through flow cytometry to measure the percentages of naive CD45RAhigh/CD27high T cells. Library creation used 5' RACE. Sequencing was performed on an Illumina HiSeq 2500. A second about 7 to 12 cycle PCR used a sample-barcoded 5' primer and a J-beta primer mix. A unique molecular identifier was introduced onto each TCR beta cDNA molecule by a template-switch 5' adaptor carrying 12 random nucleotides. Each sample yielded at least 3 million CDR3-containing paired-end reads. First-strand cDNA was synthesized from all RNA with the Mint cDNA synthesis kit, primed by a TRBC-specific oligonucleotide. All cDNA was treated with uracil-DNA glycosylase and then went through a first 18-cycle PCR with the universal primers M1SS and BC2_uni_R. Under the source paper's analysis protocol: For normalization, 1 million high-quality reads, each with a distinct molecular identifier, were randomly selected from each sample. Reads with shared molecular identifiers were discarded instead of being binned into consensus sequences. CDR3 identification, clonotype clustering and error correction used MiTCR with a Q25 quality threshold and the strictest error-elimination algorithm. A nonparametric unseen species model using Euler transformation provided a lower-bound estimate of total TCR beta diversity. TCRdb handled the public reads itself, with Q25 trimming in fastp and clone calling in MiXCR, and kept productive beta chains. All rows with the same CDR3 protein become a single entry with the most common DNA and genes. The authors' filters were not applied to this entry. The sample table contains about 1,600,000 distinct CDR3 sequences; only one count was recorded for about 40% of them. The ten largest clonotypes hold 7.9% of the sample.

Taken from cysteine to phenylalanine, the CDR3 has 15 residues. The retained sequence is limited to the CDR3, 45 bases, with the frame set at the first base. Trimming takes 3 bases off V and 6 bases off J; junction bases not matched to a gene: 8. CDR1 ENHRY and CDR2 SYGVKD were looked up in the germline V gene. Regarding this clonotype: Its target antigen remains unknown. No base qualities exist here, and no much larger clone lies one base off it.

The origin of this receptor is a woman in her late teens or twenties in good health. The chain was built from TRBV10-3 and TRBJ2-1; TRBD2 matches 7 bases in the middle. The sample taken for sequencing was blood. CDR3 loop: CAISEAGSETNEQFF. The DNA reads TGTGCCATCAGTGAAGCGGGATCCGAGACCAATGAGCAGTTCTTC.